The source of this T cell receptor beta chain is a study of molecular identifiers for immune sequencing clone quantification (dated by TCRdb to the late 2010s). In the study overall: For a replicate experiment, the RNA from either about 20,000 or 100,000 naive CD8 T cells was divided into five aliquots, and four of those aliquots went on to sequencing. This methods study used CD8 T cells to benchmark TCR RNA copy counting and molecular-identifier clustering-based TCR repertoire sequencing (MIDCIRS). Broader findings and caveats from the paper: Spiked-in Jurkat TCR RNA equivalent to a single cell was reported to be detectable even among more than 900,000 naive CD8 T cells. Clones above 20 RNA copies held over 97% of molecules in CMV-specific effector cells but under 1% in naive cells. When barcode sub-clustering was left out, chimeric consensus sequences inflated TCR diversity, with chimeras reaching as high as 47%. Highly expanded clone sizes could be underestimated if identical TCR molecules share a barcode. Modeling estimated about 3.3 recovered TCR RNA copies per cell, compared with roughly 10 by digital PCR, which implies roughly 30% capture efficiency. The naive libraries included spiked-in Jurkat TCR RNA (roughly 9 copies' worth), and this RNA is not part of the donor repertoire.

Cut back by 4 bases and 0 bases, the V and J ends lie 31 bases apart. The CDR3, from cysteine to phenylalanine, totals 21 residues. The DNA shown is the 63-base CDR3, in frame from base 1. Taken from the germline V gene (reference sequence), the CDR1 and CDR2 loops are MNHNY and SVGAGI. This clonotype was counted a few times. Its cognate antigen has yet to be identified. No much larger clonotype is one base removed from it; base qualities were not supplied. Naive CD8 T cell libraries were made from 20,000 to 1,000,000 sorted cells using 10%, 30% or 50% of purified RNA. Naive CD8 T cells were FACS-sorted as CD8+CD4-CCR7+CD45RA+ on a BD FACSAria II into RLT Plus buffer. To test detection sensitivity, Jurkat RNA equivalent to over 8 TCR copies was spiked into samples of about 19,000-1,000,000 naive CD8 T cells. Enrichment of CD8 T cells was done with RosetteSep CD8+ T Cell Enrichment Cocktail plus Ficoll-Paque, and ACK red cell lysis came afterward.

The library was built by means of PCR. This sample was sequenced with a NextSeq 500. Bulk TCR libraries were generated as previously described, with the TCR primers listed in Table S5 used. The Qiagen AllPrep DNA/RNA kit was used to purify total RNA. Before analysis, reads from multiple sequencing runs of the same library were pooled. Per the source publication's procedure: Reads were retained only if the reads had an exact TCR constant sequence, and the retained reads were trimmed to 150 nt and grouped according to their 12-nt molecular barcodes. Within each barcode group, reads were sub-clustered at a 15% Levenshtein threshold, and quality-weighted consensus sequences were built per RNA molecule. Non-functional sequences were filtered out, along with any lower-count sequence sitting one edit away from another sequence. Based on fitting two negative binomial distributions, any barcode sub-cluster with under 20% of the maximum read count was discarded. TCRdb passed the public sequencing reads through fastp at Q25 and MiXCR, retaining productive beta sequences. CDR3 protein sequences are deduplicated, and each keeps its most common genes and DNA. The V and J calls follow TCRdb's processing rather than the paper's. The table for this sample lists 490,000 or so distinct CDR3 sequences; about 25% of them were counted only once. The ten largest account for just over 0.75% of the sample.

The sequenced material came from naive CD8+ T cells from blood, with Jurkat cell RNA spiked in. Reading the label with the study, this specimen's cell subset or site is: FACS-sorted CD8+CD4-CCR7+CD45RA+ naive T cells. The sequence joins TRBV6-6 to TRBJ2-7; TRBD2 is possibly the D segment (5 matching bases). The TCR comes from a human donor in good health. Some libraries in this study had Jurkat cell RNA spiked in. The CDR3 region: CASSSYFEVVSERLSSYEQYF. The nucleotide sequence reads TGTGCCAGCAGTTCCTACTTTGAGGTAGTATCGGAGCGGCTGAGCTCCTACGAGCAGTACTTC.